This T cell receptor (beta chain) appears in the sequencing data of a study of T cell responses to AZD1222 COVID-19 vaccine. Whole-study findings and limits: Most donors were white British, females outnumbered males, and clonal diversity was possibly underestimated. Per reports, nearly half of all spike-specific TCRs target regions that are unmutated in variants. The repertoires were collected only after the peak T cell response. Baseline seropositives among AZD1222 recipients totaled only six.

The data were produced by immunoSEQ multiplex PCR, yet TCRdb's version contains in-frame clones alone and is incomplete. The sample includes 70,000 to 95,000 clones, roughly 86% of them seen just once. V lost 5 bases, J lost 2 bases, and 18 bases lay in between. CDR3 length: 16 amino acids. The germline gives CDR1 SEHNR, CDR2 FQNEAQ (reference sequence). Remarks on this clone: Its antigen is still unknown.

The sequence came from an adult in good health. The rearrangement joins TRBV7-9 to TRBJ2-5; D is unclear. This specimen consisted of peripheral blood, obtained on day 0 of MenACWY control vaccination. The CDR3 coding sequence is TGTGCCAGCAGCCTCGGCGTACTGGACGGGCAAGAGACCCAGTACTTC. Its protein product is CASSLGVLDGQETQYF.